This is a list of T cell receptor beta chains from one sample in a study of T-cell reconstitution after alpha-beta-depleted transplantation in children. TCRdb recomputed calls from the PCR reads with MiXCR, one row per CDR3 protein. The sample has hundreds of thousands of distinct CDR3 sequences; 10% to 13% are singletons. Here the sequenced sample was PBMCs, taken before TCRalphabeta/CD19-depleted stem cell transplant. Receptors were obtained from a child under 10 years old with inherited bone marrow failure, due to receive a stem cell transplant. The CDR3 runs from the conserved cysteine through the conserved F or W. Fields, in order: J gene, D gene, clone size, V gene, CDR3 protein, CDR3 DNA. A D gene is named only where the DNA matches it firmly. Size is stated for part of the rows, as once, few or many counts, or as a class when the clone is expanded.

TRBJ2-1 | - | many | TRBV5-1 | CASSLGPSIFYNEQFF | TGCGCCAGCAGCTTGGGCCCTAGCATATTTTACAATGAGCAGTTCTTC
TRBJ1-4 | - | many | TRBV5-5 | CASSLGISGGGEKLFF | TGTGCCAGCAGCTTGGGGATATCGGGGGGTGGCGAAAAACTGTTTTTT
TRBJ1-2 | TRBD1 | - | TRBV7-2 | CASSPESGQIYGYTF | TGTGCCAGCAGCCCAGAATCGGGACAGATCTATGGCTACACCTTC
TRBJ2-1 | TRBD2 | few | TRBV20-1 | CSARDPGGGVFEQFF | TGCAGTGCTAGAGATCCGGGGGGGGGAGTATTTGAGCAGTTCTTC
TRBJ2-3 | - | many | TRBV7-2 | CASSPGPTDTQYF | TGTGCCAGCAGCCCCGGCCCCACAGATACGCAGTATTTT
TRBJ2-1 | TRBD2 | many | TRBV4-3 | CASSQDASGINEQFF | TGCGCCAGCAGCCAAGATGCTAGCGGGATTAATGAGCAGTTCTTC
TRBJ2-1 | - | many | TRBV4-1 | CASSPVNPGVHEQFF | TGCGCCAGCAGCCCCGTTAACCCTGGAGTTCATGAGCAGTTCTTC
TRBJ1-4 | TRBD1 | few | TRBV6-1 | CASSTPLTGRREKLFF | TGTGCCAGCAGTACGCCACTGACAGGGCGTCGTGAAAAACTGTTTTTT
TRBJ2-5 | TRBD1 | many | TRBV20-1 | CSASGQGKETQYF | TGCAGTGCCTCGGGACAGGGGAAAGAGACCCAGTACTTC
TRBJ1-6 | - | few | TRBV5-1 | CASSWTQAGSYNSPLHF | TGCGCCAGCAGCTGGACCCAAGCGGGGTCCTATAATTCACCCCTCCACTTT
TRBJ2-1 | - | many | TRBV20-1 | CSAKGGASGKYNEQFF | TGCAGCGCCAAGGGGGGGGCTAGCGGTAAATACAATGAGCAGTTCTTC
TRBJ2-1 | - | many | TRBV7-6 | CASSRTSAHSYNEQFF | TGTGCCAGCAGCCGAACGAGCGCGCACTCCTACAATGAGCAGTTCTTC
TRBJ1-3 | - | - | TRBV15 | CATSRGDSGNTIYF | TGTGCCACCAGCAGAGGAGACTCTGGAAACACCATATATTTT
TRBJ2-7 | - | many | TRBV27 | CATARAGSYEQYF | TGTGCCACGGCCAGGGCGGGCTCCTACGAGCAGTACTTC
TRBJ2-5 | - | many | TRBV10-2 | CASSPSWETQYF | TGCGCCAGCAGTCCCTCATGGGAGACCCAGTACTTC
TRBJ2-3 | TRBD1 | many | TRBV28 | CASSSRDSNTDTQYF | TGTGCCAGCAGTTCCCGGGACAGCAACACAGATACGCAGTATTTT
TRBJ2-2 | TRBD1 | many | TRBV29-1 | CSVGQGWTGELFF | TGCAGCGTCGGACAGGGTTGGACCGGGGAGCTGTTTTTT
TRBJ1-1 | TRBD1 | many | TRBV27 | CASSLGQGSGNTEAFF | TGTGCCAGCAGTTTGGGACAGGGGTCTGGGAACACTGAAGCTTTCTTT
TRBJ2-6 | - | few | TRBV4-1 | CASSQLGLDVLTF | TGCGCCAGCAGCCAATTAGGGCTCGACGTCCTGACTTTC
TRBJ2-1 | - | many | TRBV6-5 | CASTGNYNEQFF | TGTGCCAGCACGGGGAACTACAATGAGCAGTTCTTC
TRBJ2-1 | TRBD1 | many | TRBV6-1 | CASSAGTGLYNEQFF | TGTGCCAGCAGTGCCGGGACAGGACTTTACAATGAGCAGTTCTTC
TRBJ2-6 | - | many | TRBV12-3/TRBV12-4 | CASRPGANVLTF | TGTGCCAGCAGACCTGGGGCCAACGTCCTGACTTTC
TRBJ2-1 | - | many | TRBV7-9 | CASSHVPAVYNEQFF | TGTGCCAGCAGCCACGTGCCGGCAGTGTACAATGAGCAGTTCTTC
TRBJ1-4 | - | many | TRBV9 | CASSVSSNEKLFF | TGTGCCAGCAGCGTAAGCAGTAATGAAAAACTGTTTTTT
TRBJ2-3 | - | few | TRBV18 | CASSPSQTDTQYF | TGTGCCAGCTCACCATCCCAGACAGATACGCAGTATTTT
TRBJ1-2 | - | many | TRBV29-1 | CSVSAGGYTF | TGCAGCGTGTCGGCGGGGGGCTACACCTTC
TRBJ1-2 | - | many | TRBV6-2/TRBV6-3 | CASSYSPGRSGGYTF | TGTGCCAGCAGTTACTCGCCGGGGAGGAGCGGTGGCTACACCTTC
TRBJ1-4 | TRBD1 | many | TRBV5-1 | CASSFGTGAEKLFF | TGCGCCAGCAGCTTTGGGACAGGGGCGGAAAAACTGTTTTTT
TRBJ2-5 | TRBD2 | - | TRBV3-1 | CASSQAKAGQETQYF | TGTGCCAGCAGCCAAGCCAAAGCGGGACAAGAGACCCAGTACTTC
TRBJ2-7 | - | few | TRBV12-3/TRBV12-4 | CASSLVSGPQYF | TGTGCCAGCAGTTTAGTGTCAGGGCCGCAGTACTTC
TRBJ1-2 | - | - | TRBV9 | CASSVDYSNYGYTF | TGTGCCAGCAGCGTAGATTACAGCAACTATGGCTACACCTTC
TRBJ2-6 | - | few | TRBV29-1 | CSVDSSGANVLTF | TGCAGCGTTGATAGCTCGGGGGCCAACGTCCTGACTTTC
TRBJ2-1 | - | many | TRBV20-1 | CSARDRWDEQFF | TGCAGTGCTAGAGATAGGTGGGATGAGCAGTTCTTC
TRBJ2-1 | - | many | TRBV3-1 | CASSQASGRERGHNEQFF | TGTGCCAGCAGCCAAGCCTCGGGGCGAGAAAGGGGACACAATGAGCAGTTCTTC
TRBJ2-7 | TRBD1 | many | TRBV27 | CASSGLGGYNEQYF | TGTGCCAGCAGTGGTTTAGGGGGCTACAACGAGCAGTACTTC
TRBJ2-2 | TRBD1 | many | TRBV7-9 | CASSPDRVGTGELFF | TGTGCCAGCAGCCCCGACAGGGTTGGTACCGGGGAGCTGTTTTTT
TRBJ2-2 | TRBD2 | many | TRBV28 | CASSTAGGYTGELFF | TGTGCCAGCAGTACGGCGGGAGGGTACACCGGGGAGCTGTTTTTT
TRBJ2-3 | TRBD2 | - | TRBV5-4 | CASSQGLPDTQYF | TGTGCCAGCAGCCAGGGACTACCAGATACGCAGTATTTT
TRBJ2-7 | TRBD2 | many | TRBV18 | CASSESGNSYEQYF | TGTGCCAGCTCAGAGAGCGGGAACTCCTACGAGCAGTACTTC
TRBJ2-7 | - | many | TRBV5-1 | CASSWDLAYEQYF | TGCGCCAGCAGCTGGGACTTAGCGTACGAGCAGTACTTC
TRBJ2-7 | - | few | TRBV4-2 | CASSQGLATYEQYF | TGTGCCAGCAGCCAAGGTTTGGCAACCTACGAGCAGTACTTC
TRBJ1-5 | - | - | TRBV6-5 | CASSYSQRVLTDTQHF | TGTGCCAGCAGTTACTCGCAGCGGGTGCTCACAGATACGCAGCATTTT
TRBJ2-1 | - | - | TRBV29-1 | CSVERVHNEQFF | TGCAGCGTTGAAAGGGTCCACAATGAGCAGTTCTTC
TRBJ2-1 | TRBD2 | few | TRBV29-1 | CSSSGAGGSDEQFF | TGCAGCAGCTCCGGGGCGGGAGGTAGCGATGAGCAGTTCTTC
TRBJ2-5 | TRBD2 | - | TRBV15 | CATRAGGPRETQYF | TGTGCCACCAGGGCGGGAGGGCCGAGAGAGACCCAGTACTTC
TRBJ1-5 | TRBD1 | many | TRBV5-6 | CASRLQGAYNQPQHF | TGTGCCAGCAGATTACAGGGGGCCTACAATCAGCCCCAGCATTTT
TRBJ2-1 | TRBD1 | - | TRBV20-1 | CSASRDSIYNEQFF | TGCAGTGCTAGCCGGGACAGTATTTACAATGAGCAGTTCTTC
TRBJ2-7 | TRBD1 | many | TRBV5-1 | CASSTGQGAYEQYF | TGCGCCAGCAGCACAGGACAGGGGGCCTACGAGCAGTACTTC
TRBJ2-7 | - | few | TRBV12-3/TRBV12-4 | CASSSGPSRMSQQYF | TGTGCCAGCAGTTCGGGACCCTCTAGGATGTCCCAGCAGTACTTC
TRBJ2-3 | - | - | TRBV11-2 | CASSLVGAPEDPDTQYF | TGTGCCAGCAGCTTAGTAGGGGCCCCCGAGGATCCAGATACGCAGTATTTT
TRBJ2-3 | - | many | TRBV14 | CASSYRSSTDTQYF | TGTGCCAGCAGCTACAGGTCTAGCACAGATACGCAGTATTTT